This TCR beta chain was captured by sequencing in a study of T cell clones after liver transplantation (dated by TCRdb to 2018 to 2020). Context from the whole study: The samples were obtained from ITN030ST, a randomized trial that attempted immunosuppression withdrawal within 2 years after liver transplantation. A cohort of 8 liver transplant recipients was studied, of whom 3 were classified as tolerant and 5 as non-tolerant. Of the eight recipients, a few were HCV-positive, while the remaining recipients had been transplanted for non-autoimmune, non-viral indications. Blood samples were collected pre-transplant, pre-randomization before withdrawal, and post-randomization after either full withdrawal or failed withdrawal. Third party-reactive TCRbeta sequences were also identified from pre-transplant MLRs to serve as an antigen-independent comparator for donor-reactive sequences. Tolerance was defined as complete withdrawal of immunosuppression for at least one year without a rise in liver enzymes beyond twice the upper limit of normal. Donor-reactive T cell clones were identified by TCRbeta sequencing after a pre-transplant mixed lymphocyte reaction and then tracked in post-transplant blood. The subjects received no induction therapy and were kept on standard immunosuppression until randomization at 12-24 months post-transplant.

From the germline V gene (reference sequence), CDR1 is LNHDA and CDR2 is SQIVND. After removal of 6 bases from V and 6 bases from J, the junction retains 4 bases not matched to a gene. The CDR3 runs 13 amino acids, cysteine and phenylalanine included. The retained sequence is limited to the CDR3, 39 bases, with the frame set at the first base. Thawed unstimulated PBMCs were stained for CD3, CD4 and CD8 and FACS-sorted into CD3+CD4+ and CD3+CD8+ populations. Randomization to immunosuppression withdrawal applied to every one of the 8 studied subjects. The Qiagen DNeasy Blood and Tissue Kit was used for isolation of genomic DNA. Overall study results and their limits: Conclusions were preliminary, limited by small, heterogeneous patient numbers and non-standardized post-transplant time points. When repertoire turnover was accounted for, significantly reduced detection of donor-reactive sequences was found in 7 of 8 subjects for CD4 and in 8 of 8 subjects for CD8. Donor-reactive sequences decreased more than third party-reactive sequences, which suggests partial antigen-specific deletion that was not related to withdrawal success. Low numbers of available donor cells limited the measurable donor-reactive repertoire in a couple of subjects. In most of the 8 subjects, regardless of tolerance or HCV status, circulating donor-reactive CD4 TCRbeta sequences dropped significantly post-transplant. Since no allograft tissue specimens were available, donor-reactive T cells may have migrated into the graft instead of being deleted.

Using immunoSEQ, frozen genomic DNA was subjected to high-throughput TCRbeta CDR3 sequencing, a process that included PCR amplification, mapping, bias correction and internal controls. Concerning the study's data processing: Productive rearrangements were kept, and unique TCRbeta sequences were defined by CDR3 nucleotide sequence plus V and J gene. For classification of a sequence as donor-reactive, at least 5-fold expansion in CFSE-low cells relative to unstimulated pre-transplant cells and a frequency of at least 0.01% were required. To ensure at least 90% detection power, minimum frequency thresholds were set for each subject based on that subject's lowest-template unstimulated sample. Repertoire turnover was measured by Jensen-Shannon divergence between the top 1000 TCRbeta sequences post- and pre-transplant. Changes in detection of donor-reactive sequences were tested with two-sided Fisher's exact tests. This is the immuneACCESS table as TCRdb keeps it, with only in-frame sequences that have V and J called. A part of the clones is gone; compared with another copy, unresolved V genes explain less than half, and the rest is unexplained. For V, J and clone size, that table is used; D and trimming come from the DNA. This sample lists tens of thousands of clones; roughly nine tenths were detected once. 13% to 15% of the sample belongs to the ten largest clones.

This clone has only one observation. Its antigen is unknown. The sample holds no much larger clone one base away, and base qualities are not on file. The sequenced sample was CD8+ T cells from blood, obtained 12 months after liver transplant. The source is a human patient who received a liver transplant. After transplantation, some T cells may belong to the graft donor instead of the recipient. The chain was built from TRBV19 and TRBJ2-1, and TRBD2 aligns with 8 junction nucleotides. The DNA reads as follows: TGTGCCAGTAGGGTAGCGGGGATCAATGAGCAGTTCTTC. Translation gives CASRVAGINEQFF.